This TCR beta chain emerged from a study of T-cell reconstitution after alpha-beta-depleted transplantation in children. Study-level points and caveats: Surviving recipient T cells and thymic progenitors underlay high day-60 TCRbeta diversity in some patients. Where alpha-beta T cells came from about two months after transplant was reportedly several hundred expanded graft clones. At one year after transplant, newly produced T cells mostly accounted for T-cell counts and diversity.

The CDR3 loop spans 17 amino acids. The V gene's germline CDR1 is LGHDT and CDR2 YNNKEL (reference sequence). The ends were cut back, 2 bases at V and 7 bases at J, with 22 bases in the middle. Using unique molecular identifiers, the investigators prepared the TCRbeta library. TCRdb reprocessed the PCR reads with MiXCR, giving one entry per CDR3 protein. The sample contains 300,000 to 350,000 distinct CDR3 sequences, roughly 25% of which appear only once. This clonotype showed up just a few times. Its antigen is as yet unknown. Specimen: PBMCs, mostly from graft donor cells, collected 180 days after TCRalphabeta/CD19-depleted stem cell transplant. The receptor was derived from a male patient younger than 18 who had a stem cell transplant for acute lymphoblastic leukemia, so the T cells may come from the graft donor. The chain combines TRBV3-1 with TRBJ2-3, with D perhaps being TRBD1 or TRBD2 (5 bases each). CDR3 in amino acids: CASSQRGAGTGSYTQYF. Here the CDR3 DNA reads TGTGCCAGCAGCCAAAGAGGGGCCGGGACCGGATCTTATACGCAGTATTTT.